This TCR beta chain emerged from a study of cytomegalovirus exposure and HLA in healthy donors. This CDR3 region has 15 residues. Germline values: CDR1 MGHRA, CDR2 YSYEKL. V lost 1 base to trimming and J lost 0 bases, with 7 bases between them. A note on this clone: Its antigen remains unknown.

Amplification used 60 Vbeta primers and 13 Jbeta primers. The protocol was immunoSEQ multiplex PCR, while the TCRdb copy is restricted to in-frame clones and leaves out a portion. The sample carries about 150,000 clones, about 68% recorded once. Findings of the study overall: Presence/absence analyses rested on an assumption that sequencing depth was roughly uniform across donors. The authors listed 150 to 200 TCR beta chains as cytomegalovirus-associated.

The chain links TRBV4-1 to TRBJ1-5, with D uncertain. This receptor was taken from a man between 18 and 35 years old in good health and CMV-seronegative. Material: PBMCs. In nucleotides, the CDR3 is TGCGCCAGCAGCCAAGGTTTATTTAGCAATCAGCCCCAGCATTTT. Translating it yields CASSQGLFSNQPQHF.